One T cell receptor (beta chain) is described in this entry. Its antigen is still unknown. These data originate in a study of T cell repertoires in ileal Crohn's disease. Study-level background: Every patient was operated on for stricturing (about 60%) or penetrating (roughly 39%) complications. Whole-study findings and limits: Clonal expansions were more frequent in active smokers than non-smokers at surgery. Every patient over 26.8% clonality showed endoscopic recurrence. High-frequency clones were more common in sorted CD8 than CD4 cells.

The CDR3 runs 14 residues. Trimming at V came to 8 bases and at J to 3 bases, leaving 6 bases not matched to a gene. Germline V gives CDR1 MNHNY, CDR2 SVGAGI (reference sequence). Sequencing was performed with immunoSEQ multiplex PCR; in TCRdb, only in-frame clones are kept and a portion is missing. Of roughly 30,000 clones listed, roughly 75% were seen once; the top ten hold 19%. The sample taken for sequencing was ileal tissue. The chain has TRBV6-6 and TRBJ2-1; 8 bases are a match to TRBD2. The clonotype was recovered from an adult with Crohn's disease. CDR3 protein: CASLGGGLYNEQFF. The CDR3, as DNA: TGTGCCAGCCTCGGGGGGGGACTCTACAATGAGCAGTTCTTC.